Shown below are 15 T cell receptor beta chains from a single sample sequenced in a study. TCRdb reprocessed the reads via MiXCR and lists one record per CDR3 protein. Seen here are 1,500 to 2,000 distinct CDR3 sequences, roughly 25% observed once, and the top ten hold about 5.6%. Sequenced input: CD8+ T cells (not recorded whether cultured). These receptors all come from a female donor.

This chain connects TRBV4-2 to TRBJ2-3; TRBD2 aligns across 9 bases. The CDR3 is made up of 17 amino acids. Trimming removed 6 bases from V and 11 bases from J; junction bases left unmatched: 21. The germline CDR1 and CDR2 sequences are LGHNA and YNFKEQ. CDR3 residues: CASRGLTSGSSTAKQYF. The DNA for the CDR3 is TGTGCCAGCAGAGGCCTTACTAGCGGGTCCAGCACAGCTAAGCAGTATTTT.

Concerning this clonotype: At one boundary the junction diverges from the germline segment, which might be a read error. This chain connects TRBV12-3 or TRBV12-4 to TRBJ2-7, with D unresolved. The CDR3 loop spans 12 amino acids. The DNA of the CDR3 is TGTGCCAGCAGTTTAGCGCGCTACGGGCAGTACTTC. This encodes CASSLARYGQYF.

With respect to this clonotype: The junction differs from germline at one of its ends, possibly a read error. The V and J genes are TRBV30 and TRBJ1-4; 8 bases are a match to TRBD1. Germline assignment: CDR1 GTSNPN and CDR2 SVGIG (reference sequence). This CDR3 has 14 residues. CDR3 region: CPCLTGATDEKLFF. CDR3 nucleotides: TGTCCCTGCCTGACAGGGGCGACTGATGAAAAACTGTTTTTT.

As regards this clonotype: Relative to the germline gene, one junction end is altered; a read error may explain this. Here the CDR3 DNA reads TGTGCCGGCAGCTTAGATTCCAGTTCCTTTGATGAGCAGTTCTTC. It yields the protein CAGSLDSSSFDEQFF. The chain employs TRBV7-9 and TRBJ2-1; D is uncertain. The CDR3 runs to 15 residues. Germline-derived CDR1 and CDR2 are SEHNR and FQNEAQ (reference sequence).

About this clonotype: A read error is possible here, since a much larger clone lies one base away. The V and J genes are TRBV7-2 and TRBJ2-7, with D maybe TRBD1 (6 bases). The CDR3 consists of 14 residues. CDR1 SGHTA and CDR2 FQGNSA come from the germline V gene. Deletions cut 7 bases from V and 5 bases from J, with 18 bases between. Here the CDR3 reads CASTRPGEFDEQYF. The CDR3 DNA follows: TGTGCCAGCACCCGGCCAGGGGAGTTTGACGAGCAGTACTTC.

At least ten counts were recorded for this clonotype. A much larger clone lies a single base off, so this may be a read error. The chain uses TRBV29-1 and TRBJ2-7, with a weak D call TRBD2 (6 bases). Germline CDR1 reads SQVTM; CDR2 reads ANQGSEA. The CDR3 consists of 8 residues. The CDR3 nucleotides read TGCAGCCCGAGGACTACACCCTTC. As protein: CSPRTTPF.

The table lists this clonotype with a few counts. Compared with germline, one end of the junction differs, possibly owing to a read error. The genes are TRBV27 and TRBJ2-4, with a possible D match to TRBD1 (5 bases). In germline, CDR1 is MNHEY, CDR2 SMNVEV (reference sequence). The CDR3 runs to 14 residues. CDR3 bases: TGTGCCAGCTCCTCCAAGGGGATGGACGACATTCATTGCTTC. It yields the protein CASSSKGMDDIHCF.

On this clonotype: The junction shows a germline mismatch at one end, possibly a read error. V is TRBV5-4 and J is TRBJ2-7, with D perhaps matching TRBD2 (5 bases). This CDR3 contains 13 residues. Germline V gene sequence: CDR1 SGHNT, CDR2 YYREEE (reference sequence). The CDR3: CASSRVLDYKQYF. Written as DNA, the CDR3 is TGTGCCAGCAGCAGGGTCTTAGACTACAAGCAGTACTTC.

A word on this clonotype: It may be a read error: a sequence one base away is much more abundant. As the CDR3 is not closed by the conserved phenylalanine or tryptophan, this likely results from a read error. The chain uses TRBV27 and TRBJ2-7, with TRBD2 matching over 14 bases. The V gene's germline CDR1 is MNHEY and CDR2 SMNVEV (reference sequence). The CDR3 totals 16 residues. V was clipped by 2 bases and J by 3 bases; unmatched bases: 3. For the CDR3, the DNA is TGTGCCAGCAGTTTACTGGGACTAGCGGGAGACTACGAGCAGTACCTC. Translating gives CASSLLGLAGDYEQYL.

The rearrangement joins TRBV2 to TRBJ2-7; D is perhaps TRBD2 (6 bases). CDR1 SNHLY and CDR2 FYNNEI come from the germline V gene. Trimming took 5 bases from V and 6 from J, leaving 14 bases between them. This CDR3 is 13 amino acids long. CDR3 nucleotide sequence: TGTGCCAGCAGTTACACTGGCGGGGCCGAGCAGTACTTC. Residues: CASSYTGGAEQYF.

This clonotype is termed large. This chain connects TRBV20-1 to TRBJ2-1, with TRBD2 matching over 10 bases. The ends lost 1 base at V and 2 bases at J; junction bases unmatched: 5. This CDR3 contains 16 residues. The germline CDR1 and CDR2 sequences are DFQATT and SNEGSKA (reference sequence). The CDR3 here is CSARALAGDTYNEQFF. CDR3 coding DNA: TGCAGTGCTAGAGCGCTAGCGGGAGACACCTACAATGAGCAGTTCTTC.

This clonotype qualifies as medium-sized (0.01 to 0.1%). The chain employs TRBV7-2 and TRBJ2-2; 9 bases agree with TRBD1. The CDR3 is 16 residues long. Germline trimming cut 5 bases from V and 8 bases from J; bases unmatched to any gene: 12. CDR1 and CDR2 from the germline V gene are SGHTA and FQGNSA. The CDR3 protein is CASSHLGTGFWGELFF. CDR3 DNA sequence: TGTGCCAGCAGCCATCTAGGGACAGGGTTTTGGGGGGAGCTGTTTTTT.

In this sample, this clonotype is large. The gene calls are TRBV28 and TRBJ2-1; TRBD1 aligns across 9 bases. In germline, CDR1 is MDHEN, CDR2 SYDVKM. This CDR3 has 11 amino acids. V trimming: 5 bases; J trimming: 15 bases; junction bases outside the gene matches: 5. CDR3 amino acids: CASSPGQGWFF. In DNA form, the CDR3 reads TGTGCCAGCAGTCCCGGACAGGGGTGGTTCTTC.

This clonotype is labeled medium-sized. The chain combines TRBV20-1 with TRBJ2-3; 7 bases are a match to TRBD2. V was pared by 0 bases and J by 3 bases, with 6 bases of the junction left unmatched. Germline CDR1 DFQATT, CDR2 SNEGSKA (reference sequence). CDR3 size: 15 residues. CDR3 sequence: CSARDSGAGTDTQYF. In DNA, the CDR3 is TGCAGTGCTAGAGATAGCGGAGCGGGGACAGATACGCAGTATTTT.

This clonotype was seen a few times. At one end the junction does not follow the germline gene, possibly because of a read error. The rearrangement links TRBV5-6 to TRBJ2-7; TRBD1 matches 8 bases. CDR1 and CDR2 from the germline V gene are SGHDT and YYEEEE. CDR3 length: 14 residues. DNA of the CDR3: TGTCCCAGCAGCCTCGACAGGGGTCTATACGAGCAGTACTTC. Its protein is CPSSLDRGLYEQYF.